The 17 T cell receptor beta chains in this list originate from one sample, sequenced in a study of radiotherapy plus CTLA-4 blockade in lung cancer. TCRdb's table, derived via immunoSEQ multiplex PCR, lists solely in-frame clones and lacks some. The repertoire includes around 44,000 clones, 70% to 80% of them detected once, and over 2% sits in the top ten. This specimen consisted of peripheral blood, obtained from a patient treated with radiotherapy plus ipilimumab. These receptors were obtained from a human donor with non-small cell lung cancer whose response to radiotherapy plus ipilimumab could not be evaluated.

The chain uses TRBV29-1 and TRBJ1-1; D is unresolved. Germline V gene lookup returns CDR1 SQVTM and CDR2 ANQGSEA. The CDR3 spans 12 residues. Trimming left V 4 bases short and J 2 bases short, with 8 bases between. The CDR3 here is CSVGRENTEAFF. CDR3 DNA sequence: TGCAGCGTTGGGCGGGAAAACACTGAAGCTTTCTTT.

Here the CDR3 reads CASSLQWGGKETQYF. DNA for the CDR3: TGTGCCAGCAGTTTACAATGGGGAGGGAAAGAGACCCAGTACTTC. The chain is built from TRBV27 and TRBJ2-5; 7 bases are shared with TRBD2. The CDR3 is 15 amino acids. The germline CDR1 and CDR2 sequences are MNHEY and SMNVEV (reference sequence). J gave up 3 bases and V 2 bases, and 6 bases lay outside the gene matches.

This chain connects TRBV18 to TRBJ2-3; a possible D gene is TRBD1 (6 bases). In germline, CDR1 is KGHSH, CDR2 LQKENI. The CDR3 length is 14 residues. V was cut by 4 bases and J by 8 bases, with 16 bases left in between. The CDR3: CASSRDTDGGTQYF. CDR3 sequence (DNA): TGTGCCAGCTCACGGGACACGGATGGCGGTACGCAGTATTTT. The variable domain in full, completed from reference TRBV18 and TRBJ2-3, reads NAGVMQNPRHLVRRRGQEARLRCSPMKGHSHVYWYRQLPEEGLKFMVYLQKENIIDESGMPKERFSAEFPKEGPSILRIQQVVRGDSAAYFCASSRDTDGGTQYFGPGTRLTVL.

This chain connects TRBV28 to TRBJ2-7, with 9 bases fitting TRBD1. Germline V gene data show CDR1 as MDHEN and CDR2 as SYDVKM. This CDR3 has 15 amino acids. V dropped 5 bases and J dropped 6; count of bases not matched to a gene: 11. The CDR3: CASSLQGALRGEQYF. The CDR3, as DNA: TGTGCCAGCAGTCTACAGGGGGCCCTTCGCGGCGAGCAGTACTTC. The variable domain in full, with the rest retrieved from reference TRBV28 and TRBJ2-7, is DVKVTQSSRYLVKRTGEKVFLECVQDMDHENMFWYRQDPGLGLRLIYFSYDVKMKEKGDIPEGYSVSREKKERFSLILESASTNQTSMYLCASSLQGALRGEQYFGPGTRLTVT.

This chain connects TRBV6-5 to TRBJ1-1, with a tentative D call TRBD1 (5 bases). CDR3 length equals 15 residues. V lost 5 bases and J 0 bases, leaving 13 bases between the germline ends. Germline assignment: CDR1 MNHEY and CDR2 SVGAGI. CDR3 loop: CASSPWTPMNTEAFF. The CDR3 nucleotides read TGTGCCAGCAGTCCTTGGACACCTATGAACACTGAAGCTTTCTTT.

On this clone itself: The sample carries other DNA sequences with the same CDR3. This chain joins TRBV29-1 and TRBJ2-7, with 7 bases lining up with TRBD1. This CDR3 is 11 amino acids long. CDR1 is SQVTM and CDR2 is ANQGSEA in the germline V gene. With 6 bases clipped from V and 4 bases from J, the junction kept 3 bases outside the gene matches. CDR3 DNA: TGCAGCGTCGGACAGGTTTACGAGCAGTACTTC. This sequence encodes CSVGQVYEQYF.

The rearrangement joins TRBV5-6 to TRBJ1-6; a weak D match, TRBD1 (6 bases). Trimming stripped 4 bases from V and 3 bases from J, with 14 bases between. Germline V CDR1 and CDR2: SGHDT, YYEEEE. The CDR3 loop spans 16 amino acids. The CDR3 DNA sequence: TGTGCCAGCAGCGGGACACGAGGGGACTATAATTCACCCCTCCACTTT. This encodes CASSGTRGDYNSPLHF.

This clone turned up a few times. V usage is TRBV6-5 and J usage is TRBJ1-5, with no clear D. Germline V gene sequence: CDR1 MNHEY, CDR2 SVGAGI. This CDR3 is 13 amino acids long. Between the trimmed V and J ends, which lost 6 bases and 2 bases, there was a span of 8 bases. The CDR3 loop is CASRVSGNQPQHF. The DNA of the CDR3 is TGTGCCAGCAGGGTGAGCGGCAATCAGCCCCAGCATTTT.

This sequence joins TRBV7-2 and TRBJ1-1; 9 positions match TRBD1. Unmatched junction bases numbered 4, after V lost 5 bases and J lost 6 bases. This CDR3 region has 13 residues. Germline loops: CDR1 SGHTA, CDR2 FQGNSA. For the CDR3, the DNA is TGTGCCAGCAGCACACAGGGGGCCTCTGAAGCTTTCTTT. Its protein is CASSTQGASEAFF.

By sample fraction, this clone is medium-sized. The genes are TRBV7-9 and TRBJ1-4; possibly TRBD1 for D (6 bases). CDR1 is SEHNR and CDR2 is FQNEAQ in the germline V gene (reference sequence). Trimming left V 5 bases short and J 3 bases short, with 13 bases between. The CDR3 loop spans 15 amino acids. The CDR3 bases are TGTGCCAGCAGCCCCACGCAGGGGTCTAATGAAAAACTGTTTTTT. Protein product: CASSPTQGSNEKLFF. Supplemented by reference TRBV7-9 and TRBJ1-4, the full variable domain reads DTGVSQNPRHKITKRGQNVTFRCDPISEHNRLYWYRQTLGQGPEFLTYFQNEAQLEKSRLLSDRFSAERPKGSFSTLEIQRTEQGDSAMYLCASSPTQGSNEKLFFGSGTQLSVL.

The chain joins TRBV11-2 to TRBJ2-3; TRBD2 might be the D (7 bases). The germline gives CDR1 SGHAT, CDR2 FQNNGV. Trimming cost V 4 bases and J 2 bases, with 16 bases left between them. This CDR3 has 16 amino acids. The CDR3 here is CASSSTGRGFTDTQYF. The CDR3 bases are TGTGCCAGCAGCTCTACAGGGAGGGGGTTCACAGATACGCAGTATTTT.

The chain joins TRBV28 to TRBJ1-2; 9 bases fit TRBD1. Germline values: CDR1 MDHEN, CDR2 SYDVKM. Trimming removed 7 bases from V and 3 bases from J; junction bases left unmatched: 3. The CDR3 consists of 13 residues. This chain's CDR3 is CASTWTGDYGYTF. As DNA, the CDR3 is TGTGCCAGCACCTGGACAGGGGACTATGGCTACACCTTC.

The chain recombines TRBV5-1 with TRBJ2-2; 16 bases fit TRBD2. V shed 4 bases, J shed 6 bases, and the junction held 6 bases outside the gene matches. CDR1 SGHRS and CDR2 YFSETQ come from the germline V gene. CDR3 size: 17 residues. The CDR3 spells CASSGGLAGGIAGELFF. In nucleotides, the CDR3 is TGCGCCAGCAGCGGGGGACTAGCGGGAGGGATCGCCGGGGAGCTGTTTTTT.

This chain joins TRBV27 and TRBJ2-7; D unclear. V lost 5 bases and J 0 bases, leaving 14 bases between the germline ends. The CDR3 is 15 residues long. CDR1 and CDR2 (germline): MNHEY, SMNVEV (reference sequence). The CDR3 nucleotides are TGTGCCAGCAGTCTTACGCCGGGTCTCTCCTACGAGCAGTACTTC. Translation: CASSLTPGLSYEQYF.

The CDR3 region is CASSLSGPWEQFF. CDR3 nucleotides: TGTGCCAGCAGTTTATCAGGCCCATGGGAGCAGTTCTTC. This rearrangement joins TRBV28 to TRBJ2-1; D unclear. V was pared by 1 base and J by 10 bases, with 11 bases between. The CDR3 length is 13 residues. Germline CDR1 is MDHEN and CDR2 is SYDVKM.

This clone was picked up a small number of times. J is TRBJ1-1 and V is TRBV7-8, with D perhaps TRBD1 (5 bases). The CDR3 is 13 residues long. The germline V and J ends were trimmed by 5 bases and 3 bases, with 10 bases remaining between them. Germline V gene sequence: CDR1 SGHVS, CDR2 FQNEAQ. In DNA form, the CDR3 reads TGTGCCAGCAGCCTAAGACAGTACACTGAAGCTTTCTTT. Its protein product is CASSLRQYTEAFF. The full variable domain, its missing parts supplied by reference TRBV7-8 and TRBJ1-1, is GAGVSQSPRYKVAKRGQDVALRCDPISGHVSLFWYQQALGQGPEFLTYFQNEAQLDKSGLPSDRFFAERPEGSVSTLKIQRTQQEDSAVYLCASSLRQYTEAFFGQGTRLTVV.

The chain is built from TRBV2 and TRBJ1-3; TRBD1 aligns across 11 bases. This CDR3 spans 16 amino acids. The V segment lost 4 bases and the J segment 3 bases; nucleotides outside the gene matches: 5. Looked up from germline, CDR1 is SNHLY and CDR2 is FYNNEI. CDR3 in amino acids: CASSGLDRGLGNTIYF. In DNA form, the CDR3 reads TGTGCCAGCAGTGGGCTGGACAGGGGGCTTGGAAACACCATATATTTT.